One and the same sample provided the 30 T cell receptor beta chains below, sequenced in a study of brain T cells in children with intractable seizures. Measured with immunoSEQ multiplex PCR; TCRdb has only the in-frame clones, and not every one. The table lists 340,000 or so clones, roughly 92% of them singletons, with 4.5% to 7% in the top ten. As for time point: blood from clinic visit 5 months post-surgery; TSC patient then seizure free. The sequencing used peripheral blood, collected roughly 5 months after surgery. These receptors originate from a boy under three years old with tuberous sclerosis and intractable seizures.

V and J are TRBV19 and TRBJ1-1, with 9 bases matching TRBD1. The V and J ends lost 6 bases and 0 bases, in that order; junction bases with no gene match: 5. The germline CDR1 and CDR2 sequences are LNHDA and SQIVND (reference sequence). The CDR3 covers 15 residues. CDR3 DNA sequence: TGTGCCAGTAGCCTACAGGGGGCGATGAACACTGAAGCTTTCTTT. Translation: CASSLQGAMNTEAFF.

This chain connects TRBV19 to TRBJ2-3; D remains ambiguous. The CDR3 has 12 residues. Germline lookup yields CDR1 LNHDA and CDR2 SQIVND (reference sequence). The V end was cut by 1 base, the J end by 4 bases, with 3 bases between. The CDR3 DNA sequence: TGTGCCAGTAGTATAGCGTCAGATACGCAGTATTTT. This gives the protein CASSIASDTQYF.

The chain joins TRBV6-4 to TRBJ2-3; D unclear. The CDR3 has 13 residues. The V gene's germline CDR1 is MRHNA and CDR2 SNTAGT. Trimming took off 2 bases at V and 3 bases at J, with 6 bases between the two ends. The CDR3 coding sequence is TGTGCCAGCAGTGACCTCCCTACAGATACGCAGTATTTT. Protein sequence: CASSDLPTDTQYF.

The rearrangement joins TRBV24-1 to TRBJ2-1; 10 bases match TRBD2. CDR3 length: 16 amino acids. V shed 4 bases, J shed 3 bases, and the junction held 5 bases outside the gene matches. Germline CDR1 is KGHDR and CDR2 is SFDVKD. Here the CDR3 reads CATSDSSGSYYNEQFF. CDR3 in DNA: TGTGCCACCAGTGACTCTAGCGGGAGCTACTACAATGAGCAGTTCTTC.

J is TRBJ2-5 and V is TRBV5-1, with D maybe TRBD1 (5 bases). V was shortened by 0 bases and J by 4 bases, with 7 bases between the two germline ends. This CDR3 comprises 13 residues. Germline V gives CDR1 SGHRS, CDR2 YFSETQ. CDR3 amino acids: CASSLGQRETQYF. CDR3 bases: TGCGCCAGCAGCTTGGGACAGCGAGAGACCCAGTACTTC.

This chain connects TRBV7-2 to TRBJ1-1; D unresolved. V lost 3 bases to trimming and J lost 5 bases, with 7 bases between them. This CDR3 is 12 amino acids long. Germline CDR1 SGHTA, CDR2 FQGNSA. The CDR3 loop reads CASSFAGTEAFF. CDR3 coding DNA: TGTGCCAGCAGCTTCGCGGGAACTGAAGCTTTCTTT. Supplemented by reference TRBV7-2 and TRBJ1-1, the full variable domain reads GAGVSQSPSNKVTEKGKDVELRCDPISGHTALYWYRQSLGQGLEFLIYFQGNSAPDKSGLPSDRFSAERTGGSVSTLTIQRTQQEDSAVYLCASSFAGTEAFFGQGTRLTVV.

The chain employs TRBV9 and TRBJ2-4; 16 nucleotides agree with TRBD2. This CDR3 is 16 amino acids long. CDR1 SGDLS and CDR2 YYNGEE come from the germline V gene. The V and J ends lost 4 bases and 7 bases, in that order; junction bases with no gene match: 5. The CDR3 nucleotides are TGTGCCAGCAGCCCTGGGACTAGCGGGGGGGCCAACATTCAGTACTTC. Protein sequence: CASSPGTSGGANIQYF.

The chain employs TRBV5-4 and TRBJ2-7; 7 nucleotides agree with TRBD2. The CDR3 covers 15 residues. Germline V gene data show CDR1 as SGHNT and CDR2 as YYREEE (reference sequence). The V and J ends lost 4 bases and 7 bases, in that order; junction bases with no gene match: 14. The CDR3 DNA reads TGTGCCAGCAGCCGGAAGCGGGACTCGTTTATAGAGCAGTACTTC. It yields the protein CASSRKRDSFIEQYF.

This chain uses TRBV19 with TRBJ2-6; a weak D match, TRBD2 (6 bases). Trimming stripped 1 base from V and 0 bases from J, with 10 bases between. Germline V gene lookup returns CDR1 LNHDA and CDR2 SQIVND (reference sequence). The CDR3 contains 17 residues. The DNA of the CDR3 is TGTGCCAGTAGTATAGGTTGGCGGGACTCTGGGGCCAACGTCCTGACTTTC. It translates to CASSIGWRDSGANVLTF.

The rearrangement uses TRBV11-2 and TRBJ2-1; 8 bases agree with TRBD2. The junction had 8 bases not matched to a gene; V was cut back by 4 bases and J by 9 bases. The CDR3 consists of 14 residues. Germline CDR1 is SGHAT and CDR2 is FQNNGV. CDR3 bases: TGTGCCAGCAGCTCCGGGACTAGATTCGGTGAGCAGTTCTTC. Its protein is CASSSGTRFGEQFF.

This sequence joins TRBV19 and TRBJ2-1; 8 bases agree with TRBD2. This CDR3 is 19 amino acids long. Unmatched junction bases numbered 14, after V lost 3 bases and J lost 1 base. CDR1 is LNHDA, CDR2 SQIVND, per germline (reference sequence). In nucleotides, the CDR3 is TGTGCCAGTAGTATTCCCCCAGAGAGCGGGAGTTCGTCCTACAATGAGCAGTTCTTC. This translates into CASSIPPESGSSSYNEQFF.

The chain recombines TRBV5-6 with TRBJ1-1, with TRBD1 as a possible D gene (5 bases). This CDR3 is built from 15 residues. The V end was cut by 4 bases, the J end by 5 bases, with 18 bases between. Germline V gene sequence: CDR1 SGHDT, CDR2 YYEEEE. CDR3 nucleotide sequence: TGTGCCAGCAGCGCCTACAGGCAAGAGGTTACTGAAGCTTTCTTT. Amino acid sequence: CASSAYRQEVTEAFF.

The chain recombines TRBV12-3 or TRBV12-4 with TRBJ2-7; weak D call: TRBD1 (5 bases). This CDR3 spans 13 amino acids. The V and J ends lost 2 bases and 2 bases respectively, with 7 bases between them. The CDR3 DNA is TGTGCCAGCAGTTTACGCAGGGCCTACGAGCAGTACTTC. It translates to CASSLRRAYEQYF.

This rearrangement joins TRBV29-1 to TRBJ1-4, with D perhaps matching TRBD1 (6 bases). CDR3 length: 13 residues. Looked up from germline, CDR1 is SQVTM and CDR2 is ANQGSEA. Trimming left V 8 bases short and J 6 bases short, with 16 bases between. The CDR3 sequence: CSIDGGPDEKLFF. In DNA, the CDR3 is TGCAGCATCGATGGGGGGCCAGATGAAAAACTGTTTTTT. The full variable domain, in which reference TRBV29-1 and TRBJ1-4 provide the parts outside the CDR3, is SAVISQKPSRDICQRGTSLTIQCQVDSQVTMMFWYRQQPGQSLTLIATANQGSEATYESGFVIDKFPISRPNLTFSTLTVSNMSPEDSSIYLCSIDGGPDEKLFFGSGTQLSVL.

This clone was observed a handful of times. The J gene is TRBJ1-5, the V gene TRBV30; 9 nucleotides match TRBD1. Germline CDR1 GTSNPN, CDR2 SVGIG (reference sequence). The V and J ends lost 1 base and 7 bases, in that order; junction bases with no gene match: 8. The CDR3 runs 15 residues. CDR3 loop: CAWSAPGQGRQPQHF. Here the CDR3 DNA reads TGTGCCTGGAGTGCCCCGGGACAGGGAAGGCAGCCCCAGCATTTT.

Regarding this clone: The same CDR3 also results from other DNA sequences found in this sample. For the CDR3, the DNA is TGCGCCAGCAGGGCTAGCGGGGGCCTATACAATGAGCAGTTCTTC. It translates to CASRASGGLYNEQFF. This chain joins TRBV10-2 and TRBJ2-1; 10 nucleotides line up with TRBD2. The trim removed 6 bases at V and 4 bases at J, leaving 6 bases unmatched. This CDR3 region has 15 residues. CDR1 and CDR2 from the germline V gene are WSHSY and SAAADI.

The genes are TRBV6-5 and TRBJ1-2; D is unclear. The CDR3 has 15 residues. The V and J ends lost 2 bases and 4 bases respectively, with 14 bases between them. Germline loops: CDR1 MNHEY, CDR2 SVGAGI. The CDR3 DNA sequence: TGTGCCAGCAGTTACGGGAGGGAAACCCTCTATGGCTACACCTTC. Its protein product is CASSYGRETLYGYTF.

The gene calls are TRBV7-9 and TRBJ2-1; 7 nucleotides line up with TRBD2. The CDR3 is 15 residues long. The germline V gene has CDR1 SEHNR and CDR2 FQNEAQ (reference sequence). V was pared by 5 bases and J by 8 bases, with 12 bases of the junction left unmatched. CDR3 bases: TGTGCCAGCAGCATACCACTAGCGCCCTCGGATGAGCAGTTCTTC. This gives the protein CASSIPLAPSDEQFF.

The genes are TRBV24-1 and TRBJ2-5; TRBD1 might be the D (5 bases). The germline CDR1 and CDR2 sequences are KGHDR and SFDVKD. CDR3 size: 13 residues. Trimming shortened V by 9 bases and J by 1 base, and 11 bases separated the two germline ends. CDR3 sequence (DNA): TGTGCCACCGCCAGGGTGGGCCAAGAGACCCAGTACTTC. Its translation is CATARVGQETQYF.

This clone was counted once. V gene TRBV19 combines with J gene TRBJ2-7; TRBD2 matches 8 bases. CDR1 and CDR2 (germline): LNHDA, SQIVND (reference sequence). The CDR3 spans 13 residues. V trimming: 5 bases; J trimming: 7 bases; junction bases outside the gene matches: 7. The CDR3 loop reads CASSPGGELEQYF. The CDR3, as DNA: TGTGCCAGTAGTCCGGGGGGGGAATTGGAGCAGTACTTC.

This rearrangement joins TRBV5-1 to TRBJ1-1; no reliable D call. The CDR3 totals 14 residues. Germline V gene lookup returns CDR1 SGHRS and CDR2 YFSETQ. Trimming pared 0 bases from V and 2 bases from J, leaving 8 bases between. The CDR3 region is CASSLGPTNTEAFF. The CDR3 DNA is TGCGCCAGCAGCTTGGGACCGACAAACACTGAAGCTTTCTTT.

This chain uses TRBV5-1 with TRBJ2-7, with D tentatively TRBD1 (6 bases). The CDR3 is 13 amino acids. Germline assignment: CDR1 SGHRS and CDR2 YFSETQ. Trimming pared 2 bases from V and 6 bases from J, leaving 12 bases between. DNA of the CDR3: TGCGCCAGCAGCTTAATGGGGGCGGGCGAGCAGTACTTC. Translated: CASSLMGAGEQYF.

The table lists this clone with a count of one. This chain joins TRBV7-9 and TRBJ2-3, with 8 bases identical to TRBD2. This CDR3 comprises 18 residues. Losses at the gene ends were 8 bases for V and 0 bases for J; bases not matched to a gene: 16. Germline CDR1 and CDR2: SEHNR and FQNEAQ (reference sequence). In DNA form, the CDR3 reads TGTGCCAGCTCCCCGGGACTAGGGGCGGGTTCGAGCACAGATACGCAGTATTTT. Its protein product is CASSPGLGAGSSTDTQYF.

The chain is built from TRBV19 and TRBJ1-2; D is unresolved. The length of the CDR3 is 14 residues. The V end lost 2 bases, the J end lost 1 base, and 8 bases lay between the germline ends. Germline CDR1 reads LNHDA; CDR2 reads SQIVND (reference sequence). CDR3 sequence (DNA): TGTGCCAGTAGTATAACCAGCCTTAACTATGGCTACACCTTC. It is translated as CASSITSLNYGYTF. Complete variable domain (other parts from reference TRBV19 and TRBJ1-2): DGGITQSPKYLFRKEGQNVTLSCEQNLNHDAMYWYRQDPGQGLRLIYYSQIVNDFQKGDIAEGYSVSREKKESFPLTVTSAQKNPTAFYLCASSITSLNYGYTFGSGTRLTVV.

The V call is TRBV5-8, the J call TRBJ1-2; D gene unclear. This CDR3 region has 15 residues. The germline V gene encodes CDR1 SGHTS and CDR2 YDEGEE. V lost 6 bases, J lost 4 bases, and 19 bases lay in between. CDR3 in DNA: TGTGCCAGCACACCATTTAGGGCCCGAGGCTATGGCTACACCTTC. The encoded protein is CASTPFRARGYGYTF.

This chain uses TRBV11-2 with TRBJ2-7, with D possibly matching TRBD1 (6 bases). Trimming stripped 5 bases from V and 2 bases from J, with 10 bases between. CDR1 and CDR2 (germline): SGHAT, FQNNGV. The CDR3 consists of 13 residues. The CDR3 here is CASSIRTAYEQYF. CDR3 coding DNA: TGTGCCAGCAGCATACGGACAGCCTACGAGCAGTACTTC.

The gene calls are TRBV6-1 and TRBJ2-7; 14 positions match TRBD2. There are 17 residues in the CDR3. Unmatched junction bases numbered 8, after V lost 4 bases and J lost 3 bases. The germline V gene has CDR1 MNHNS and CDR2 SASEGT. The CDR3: CASSAGTSGRARYEQYF. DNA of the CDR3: TGTGCCAGCAGTGCTGGGACTAGCGGGAGAGCCCGCTACGAGCAGTACTTC.

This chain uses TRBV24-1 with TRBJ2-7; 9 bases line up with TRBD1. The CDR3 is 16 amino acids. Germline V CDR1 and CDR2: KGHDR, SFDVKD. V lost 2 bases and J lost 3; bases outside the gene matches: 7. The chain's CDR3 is CATSDSGQGRFYEQYF. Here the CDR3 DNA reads TGTGCCACCAGTGATTCGGGACAGGGTCGGTTCTACGAGCAGTACTTC.

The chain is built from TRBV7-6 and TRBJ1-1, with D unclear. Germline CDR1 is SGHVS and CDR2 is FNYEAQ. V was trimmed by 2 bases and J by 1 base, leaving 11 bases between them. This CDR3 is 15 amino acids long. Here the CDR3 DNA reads TGTGCCAGCAGCTTATACAAAAACTCGAACACTGAAGCTTTCTTT. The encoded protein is CASSLYKNSNTEAFF.

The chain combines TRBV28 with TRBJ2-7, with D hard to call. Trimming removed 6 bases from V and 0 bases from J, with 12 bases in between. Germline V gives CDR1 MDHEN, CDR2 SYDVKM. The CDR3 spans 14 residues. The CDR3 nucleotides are TGTGCCAGCAGGTCGGACGTGAGCTCCTACGAGCAGTACTTC. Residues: CASRSDVSSYEQYF.